Listed below are T cell receptor beta chains from one sample, sequenced in a study of cytomegalovirus exposure and HLA in healthy donors. Generated by immunoSEQ multiplex PCR, the TCRdb table keeps only in-frame clones and is missing some. The sample has about 70,000 clones, more than 85% seen once. Source material: PBMCs. Every receptor here comes from a man between 18 and 29 years old in good health and CMV-seropositive. Both conserved end residues are part of each CDR3. Fields, in order: clone size, J gene, V gene, D gene, CDR3 protein, CDR3 DNA. A D gene is named only where the DNA matches it firmly. Rows give clone size only sometimes, using once, few, many, or a class for an expanded clone.

abundance: -; j_gene: TRBJ2-1; v_gene: TRBV30; d_gene: TRBD2; CDR3aa: CAWSPRLAGSYNEQFF; CDR3nt: TGTGCCTGGAGTCCCAGACTAGCGGGGTCCTACAATGAGCAGTTCTTC
abundance: -; j_gene: TRBJ2-2; v_gene: TRBV2; d_gene: -; CDR3aa: CASKGAPADTGELFF; CDR3nt: TGTGCCAGTAAAGGGGCACCGGCGGATACCGGGGAGCTGTTTTTT
abundance: once; j_gene: TRBJ2-5; v_gene: TRBV27; d_gene: -; CDR3aa: CASSLTGETQYF; CDR3nt: TGTGCCAGCAGTTTAACGGGGGAGACCCAGTACTTC
abundance: -; j_gene: TRBJ2-7; v_gene: TRBV6-5; d_gene: TRBD2; CDR3aa: CASSRLAGTLDEQYF; CDR3nt: TGTGCCAGCAGTCGACTAGCGGGGACCCTCGACGAGCAGTACTTC
abundance: -; j_gene: TRBJ1-1; v_gene: TRBV5-5; d_gene: TRBD1; CDR3aa: CASSTRGQANTEAFF; CDR3nt: TGTGCCAGCAGCACTCGCGGACAGGCGAACACTGAAGCTTTCTTT
abundance: -; j_gene: TRBJ1-1; v_gene: TRBV28; d_gene: -; CDR3aa: CASSPVRGEGLMNIEAFF; CDR3nt: TGTGCCAGCAGTCCCGTGCGGGGGGAGGGTCTCATGAACATTGAAGCTTTCTTT
abundance: -; j_gene: TRBJ1-2; v_gene: TRBV5-5; d_gene: -; CDR3aa: CASSFRTDYGYTF; CDR3nt: TGTGCCAGCAGCTTTCGGACTGATTATGGCTACACCTTC
abundance: -; j_gene: TRBJ2-7; v_gene: TRBV27; d_gene: -; CDR3aa: CASSRAGRSYEQYF; CDR3nt: TGTGCCAGCAGCCGTGCGGGAAGATCCTACGAGCAGTACTTC
abundance: -; j_gene: TRBJ1-2; v_gene: TRBV29-1; d_gene: TRBD1; CDR3aa: CSVGTGRVNGYTF; CDR3nt: TGCAGCGTTGGGACAGGGAGAGTAAATGGCTACACCTTC
abundance: -; j_gene: TRBJ2-7; v_gene: TRBV7-2; d_gene: TRBD1; CDR3aa: CASSVTGLVPYEQYF; CDR3nt: TGTGCCAGCAGCGTGACAGGGCTCGTCCCTTACGAGCAGTACTTC
abundance: once; j_gene: TRBJ2-5; v_gene: TRBV6-6; d_gene: TRBD1; CDR3aa: CASSYSGTGGQETQYF; CDR3nt: TGTGCCAGCAGTTACTCGGGGACAGGGGGCCAAGAGACCCAGTACTTC
abundance: -; j_gene: TRBJ2-1; v_gene: TRBV19; d_gene: -; CDR3aa: CASSNPGTFSYNEQFF; CDR3nt: TGTGCCAGTAGCAATCCCGGGACTTTCTCCTACAATGAGCAGTTCTTC
abundance: -; j_gene: TRBJ2-2; v_gene: TRBV5-1; d_gene: -; CDR3aa: CASSFTVGNTGELFF; CDR3nt: TGCGCCAGCAGCTTTACGGTTGGGAACACCGGGGAGCTGTTTTTT
abundance: -; j_gene: TRBJ2-5; v_gene: TRBV28; d_gene: -; CDR3aa: CASNIGALQETQYF; CDR3nt: TGTGCCAGCAATATTGGGGCTCTTCAAGAGACCCAGTACTTC
abundance: -; j_gene: TRBJ2-3; v_gene: TRBV5-1; d_gene: TRBD2; CDR3aa: CASSFVSGRAPDTQYF; CDR3nt: TGCGCCAGCAGCTTCGTTAGCGGGAGGGCCCCAGATACGCAGTATTTT
abundance: once; j_gene: TRBJ2-6; v_gene: TRBV5-8; d_gene: -; CDR3aa: CASSLGQNSGANVLTF; CDR3nt: TGTGCCAGCAGCTTGGGACAGAACTCTGGGGCCAACGTCCTGACTTTC
abundance: -; j_gene: TRBJ1-4; v_gene: TRBV19; d_gene: -; CDR3aa: CASSIGQGDEKLFF; CDR3nt: TGTGCCAGTAGTATAGGGCAGGGCGACGAAAAACTGTTTTTT
abundance: -; j_gene: TRBJ2-3; v_gene: TRBV7-3; d_gene: TRBD1; CDR3aa: CASSSQAGQGFADTQYF; CDR3nt: TGTGCCAGCAGCTCTCAAGCGGGACAGGGATTTGCAGATACGCAGTATTTT
abundance: -; j_gene: TRBJ2-7; v_gene: TRBV28; d_gene: TRBD2; CDR3aa: CASFPSGQNYEQYF; CDR3nt: TGTGCCAGCTTTCCTAGCGGGCAAAACTACGAGCAGTACTTC
abundance: -; j_gene: TRBJ1-5; v_gene: TRBV4-1; d_gene: -; CDR3aa: CASSQESRVGNQPQHF; CDR3nt: TGCGCCAGCAGCCAAGAATCCAGGGTTGGGAATCAGCCCCAGCATTTT
abundance: -; j_gene: TRBJ2-7; v_gene: TRBV11-2; d_gene: -; CDR3aa: CASSPSGGGSSYEQYF; CDR3nt: TGTGCCAGCAGCCCCTCAGGTGGGGGGAGCTCCTACGAGCAGTACTTC
abundance: -; j_gene: TRBJ2-1; v_gene: TRBV5-5; d_gene: -; CDR3aa: CASSLVQGGNEQFF; CDR3nt: TGTGCCAGCAGCTTGGTGCAGGGGGGCAATGAGCAGTTCTTC
abundance: -; j_gene: TRBJ2-4; v_gene: TRBV2; d_gene: TRBD2; CDR3aa: CAILNGLAGNIQYF; CDR3nt: TGTGCCATCCTTAACGGACTAGCGGGAAACATTCAGTACTTC
abundance: -; j_gene: TRBJ1-2; v_gene: TRBV10-2; d_gene: -; CDR3aa: CASSDRQGNGYTF; CDR3nt: TGCGCCAGCAGTGATAGGCAGGGAAACGGCTACACCTTC
abundance: -; j_gene: TRBJ1-2; v_gene: TRBV7-3; d_gene: TRBD1; CDR3aa: CASSPGQANYGYTF; CDR3nt: TGTGCCAGCAGCCCCGGACAGGCTAACTATGGCTACACCTTC
abundance: -; j_gene: TRBJ2-7; v_gene: TRBV11-1; d_gene: TRBD1; CDR3aa: CASSLATGAVEQYF; CDR3nt: TGTGCCAGCAGCTTAGCTACAGGGGCGGTCGAGCAGTACTTC
abundance: -; j_gene: TRBJ2-2; v_gene: TRBV5-4; d_gene: -; CDR3aa: CASSLRGRDYTGELFF; CDR3nt: TGTGCCAGCAGCTTGCGCGGCAGGGATTACACCGGGGAGCTGTTTTTT
abundance: -; j_gene: TRBJ1-1; v_gene: TRBV19; d_gene: TRBD1; CDR3aa: CASSSRTGLPTEAFF; CDR3nt: TGTGCCAGTAGTTCTCGGACAGGGTTACCGACTGAAGCTTTCTTT
abundance: -; j_gene: TRBJ2-1; v_gene: TRBV27; d_gene: -; CDR3aa: CASSLLGGSYNEQFF; CDR3nt: TGTGCCAGCAGTTTACTGGGGGGCTCCTACAATGAGCAGTTCTTC
abundance: -; j_gene: TRBJ1-4; v_gene: TRBV19; d_gene: -; CDR3aa: CASRVQGNLNEKLFF; CDR3nt: TGTGCCAGTAGGGTACAGGGCAACCTTAATGAAAAACTGTTTTTT
abundance: -; j_gene: TRBJ2-7; v_gene: TRBV5-1; d_gene: TRBD1; CDR3aa: CASSTGQGYEQYF; CDR3nt: TGCGCCAGCAGCACCGGACAGGGTTACGAGCAGTACTTC
abundance: -; j_gene: TRBJ2-1; v_gene: TRBV13; d_gene: TRBD2; CDR3aa: CASSFGLDRNEQFF; CDR3nt: TGTGCCAGCAGCTTTGGACTAGACCGAAATGAGCAGTTCTTC
abundance: once; j_gene: TRBJ2-1; v_gene: TRBV27; d_gene: TRBD1; CDR3aa: CASSFTQGARDEQFF; CDR3nt: TGTGCCAGCAGTTTTACTCAGGGGGCGAGAGATGAGCAGTTCTTC